This T cell receptor beta chain was sequenced in a study of CD8 T cells in Susac syndrome. The CD8+ and CD4+ T cells were negatively isolated, with the TEMRA cells enriched by FACS. Random hexamers primed reverse transcription of about 0.45 to 1 ug RNA. TCRdb re-derived calls from the immunoSEQ multiplex PCR reads in MiXCR, one entry per CDR3 protein. The sample lists about 210,000 distinct CDR3 sequences, about 95% occurring once. The CDR3 is made up of 18 amino acids. Germline values: CDR1 MNHEY, CDR2 SVGEGT. V dropped 4 bases and J dropped 2 bases, with 24 bases sitting between them. The sequencing input was CD4+ T cells from PBMCs. The TCR comes from a human donor with Susac syndrome. V and J are TRBV6-2 or TRBV6-3 and TRBJ2-7; D unclear. The CDR3 nucleotides read TGTGCCAGCAGTTCGAACCTTGAGCCGCGAAGAATGCCCTACGAGCAGTACTTC. Amino acid sequence: CASSSNLEPRRMPYEQYF.